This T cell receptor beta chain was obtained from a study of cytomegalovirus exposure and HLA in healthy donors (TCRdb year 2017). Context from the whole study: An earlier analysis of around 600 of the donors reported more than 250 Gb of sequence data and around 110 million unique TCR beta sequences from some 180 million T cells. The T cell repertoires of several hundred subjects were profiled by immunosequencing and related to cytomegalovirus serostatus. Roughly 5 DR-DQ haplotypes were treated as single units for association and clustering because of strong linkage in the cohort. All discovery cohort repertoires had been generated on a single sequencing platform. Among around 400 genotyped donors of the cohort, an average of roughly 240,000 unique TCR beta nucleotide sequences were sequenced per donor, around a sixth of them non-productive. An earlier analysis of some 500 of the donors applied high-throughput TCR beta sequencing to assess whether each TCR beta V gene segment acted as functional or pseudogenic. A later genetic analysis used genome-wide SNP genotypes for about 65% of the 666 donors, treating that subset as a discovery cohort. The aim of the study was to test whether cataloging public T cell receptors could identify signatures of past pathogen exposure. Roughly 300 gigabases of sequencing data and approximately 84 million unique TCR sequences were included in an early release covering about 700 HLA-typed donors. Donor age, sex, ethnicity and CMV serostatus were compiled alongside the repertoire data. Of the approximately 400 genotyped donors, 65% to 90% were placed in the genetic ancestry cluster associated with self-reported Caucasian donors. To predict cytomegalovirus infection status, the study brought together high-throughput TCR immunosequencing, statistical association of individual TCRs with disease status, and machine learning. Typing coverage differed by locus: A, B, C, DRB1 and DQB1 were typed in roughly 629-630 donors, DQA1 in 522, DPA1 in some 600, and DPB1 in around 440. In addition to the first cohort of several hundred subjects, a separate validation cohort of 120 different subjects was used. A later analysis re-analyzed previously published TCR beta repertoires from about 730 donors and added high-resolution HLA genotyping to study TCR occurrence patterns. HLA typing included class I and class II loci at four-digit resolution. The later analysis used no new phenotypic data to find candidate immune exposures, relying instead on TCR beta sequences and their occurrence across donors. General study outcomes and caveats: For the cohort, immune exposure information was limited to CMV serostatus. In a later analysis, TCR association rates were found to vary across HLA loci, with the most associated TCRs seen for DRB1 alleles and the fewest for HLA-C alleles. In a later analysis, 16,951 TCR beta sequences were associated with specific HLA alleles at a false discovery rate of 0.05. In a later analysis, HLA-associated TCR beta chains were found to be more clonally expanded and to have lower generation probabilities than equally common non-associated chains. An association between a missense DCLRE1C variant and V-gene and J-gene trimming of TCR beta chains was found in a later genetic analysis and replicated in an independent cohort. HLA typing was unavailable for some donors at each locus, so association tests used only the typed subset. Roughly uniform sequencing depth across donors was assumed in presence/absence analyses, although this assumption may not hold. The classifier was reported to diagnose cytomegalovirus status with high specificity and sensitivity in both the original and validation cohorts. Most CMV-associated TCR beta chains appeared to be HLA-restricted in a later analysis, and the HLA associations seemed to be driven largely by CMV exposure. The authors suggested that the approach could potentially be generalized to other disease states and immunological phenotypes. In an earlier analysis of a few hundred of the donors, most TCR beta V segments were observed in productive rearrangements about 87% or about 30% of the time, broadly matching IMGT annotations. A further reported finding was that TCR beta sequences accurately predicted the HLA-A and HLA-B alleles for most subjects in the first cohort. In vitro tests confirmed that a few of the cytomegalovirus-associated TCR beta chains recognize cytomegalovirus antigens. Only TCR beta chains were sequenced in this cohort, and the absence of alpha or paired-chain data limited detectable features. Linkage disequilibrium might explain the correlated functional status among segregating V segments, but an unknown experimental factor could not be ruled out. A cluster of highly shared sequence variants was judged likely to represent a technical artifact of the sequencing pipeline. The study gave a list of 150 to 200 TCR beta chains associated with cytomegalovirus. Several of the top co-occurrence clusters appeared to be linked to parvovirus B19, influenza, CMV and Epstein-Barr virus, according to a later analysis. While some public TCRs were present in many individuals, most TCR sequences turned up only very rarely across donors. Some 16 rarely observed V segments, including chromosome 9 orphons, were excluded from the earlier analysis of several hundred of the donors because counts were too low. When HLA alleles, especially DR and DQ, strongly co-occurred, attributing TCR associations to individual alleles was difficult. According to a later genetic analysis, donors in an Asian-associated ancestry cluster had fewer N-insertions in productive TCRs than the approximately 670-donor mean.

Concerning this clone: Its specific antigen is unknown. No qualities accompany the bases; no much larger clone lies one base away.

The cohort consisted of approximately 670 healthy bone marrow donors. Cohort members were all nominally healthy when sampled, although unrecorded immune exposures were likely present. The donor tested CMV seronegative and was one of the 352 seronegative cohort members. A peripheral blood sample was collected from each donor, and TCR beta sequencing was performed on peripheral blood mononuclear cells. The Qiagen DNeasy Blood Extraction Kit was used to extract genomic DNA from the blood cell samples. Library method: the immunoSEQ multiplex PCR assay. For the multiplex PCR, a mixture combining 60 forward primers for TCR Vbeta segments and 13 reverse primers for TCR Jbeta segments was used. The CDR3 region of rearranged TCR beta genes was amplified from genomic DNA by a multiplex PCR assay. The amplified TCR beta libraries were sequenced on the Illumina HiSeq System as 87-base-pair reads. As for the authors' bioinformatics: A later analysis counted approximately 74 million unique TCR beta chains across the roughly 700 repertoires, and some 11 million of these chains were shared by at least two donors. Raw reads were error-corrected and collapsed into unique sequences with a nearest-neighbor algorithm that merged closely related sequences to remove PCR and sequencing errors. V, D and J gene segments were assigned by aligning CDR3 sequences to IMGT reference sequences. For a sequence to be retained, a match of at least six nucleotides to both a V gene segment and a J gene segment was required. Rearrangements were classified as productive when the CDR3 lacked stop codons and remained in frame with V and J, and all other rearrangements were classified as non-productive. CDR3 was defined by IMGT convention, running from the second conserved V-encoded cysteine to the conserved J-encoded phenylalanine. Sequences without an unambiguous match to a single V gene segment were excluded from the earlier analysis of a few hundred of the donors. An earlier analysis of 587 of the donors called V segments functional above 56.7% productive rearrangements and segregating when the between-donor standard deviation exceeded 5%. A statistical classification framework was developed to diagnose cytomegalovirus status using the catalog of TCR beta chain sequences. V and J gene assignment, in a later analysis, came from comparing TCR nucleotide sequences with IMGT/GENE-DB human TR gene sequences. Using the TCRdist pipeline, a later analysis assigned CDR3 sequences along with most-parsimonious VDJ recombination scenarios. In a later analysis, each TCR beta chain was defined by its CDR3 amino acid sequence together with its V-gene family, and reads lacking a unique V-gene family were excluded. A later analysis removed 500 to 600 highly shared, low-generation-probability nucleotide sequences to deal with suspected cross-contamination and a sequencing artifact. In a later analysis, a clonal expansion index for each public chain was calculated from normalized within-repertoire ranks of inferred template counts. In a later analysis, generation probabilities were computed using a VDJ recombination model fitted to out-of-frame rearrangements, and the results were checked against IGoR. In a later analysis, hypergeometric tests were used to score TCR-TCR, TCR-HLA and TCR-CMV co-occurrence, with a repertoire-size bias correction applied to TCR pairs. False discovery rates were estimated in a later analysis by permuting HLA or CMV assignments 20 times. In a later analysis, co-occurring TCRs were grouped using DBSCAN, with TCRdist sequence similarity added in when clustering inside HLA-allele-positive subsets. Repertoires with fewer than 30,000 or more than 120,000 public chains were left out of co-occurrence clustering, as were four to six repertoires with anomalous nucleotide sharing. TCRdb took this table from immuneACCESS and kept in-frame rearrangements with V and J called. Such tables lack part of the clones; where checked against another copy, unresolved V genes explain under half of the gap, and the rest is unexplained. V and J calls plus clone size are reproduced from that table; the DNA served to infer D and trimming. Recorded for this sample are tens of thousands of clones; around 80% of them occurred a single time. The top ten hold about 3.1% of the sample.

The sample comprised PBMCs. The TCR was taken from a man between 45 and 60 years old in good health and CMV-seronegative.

The sequenced DNA is TGTGCCAGCAGCTTAGATTCGGTACAGCCCCAGCATTTT. This yields the protein CASSLDSVQPQHF. The receptor chain draws on TRBV7-2 and TRBJ1-5, with no confidently assigned D gene. Via the germline V gene, CDR1 is SGHTA and CDR2 FQGNSA. The trim is 1 base for V and 7 bases for J, with a gap of 8 bases between the germline ends. Including the terminal cysteine and phenylalanine, the CDR3 comprises 13 residues. Of all the DNA, just the CDR3 is kept, 39 bases in frame from base 1.